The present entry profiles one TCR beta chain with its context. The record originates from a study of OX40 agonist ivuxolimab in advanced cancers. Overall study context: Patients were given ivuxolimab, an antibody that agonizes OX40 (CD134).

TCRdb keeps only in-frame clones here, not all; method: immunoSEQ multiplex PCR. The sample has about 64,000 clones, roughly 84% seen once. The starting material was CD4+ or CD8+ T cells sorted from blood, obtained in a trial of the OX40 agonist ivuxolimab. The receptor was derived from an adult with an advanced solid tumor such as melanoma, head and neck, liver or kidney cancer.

The CDR3 sequence: CASSPLISFPDTQYF. The CDR3 DNA is TGTGCCAGCTCACCACTTATTTCGTTCCCAGATACGCAGTATTTT. The V and J genes are TRBV18 and TRBJ2-3; D unclear. The CDR3 loop spans 15 amino acids. CDR1 and CDR2 from the germline V gene are KGHSH and LQKENI. Deletions cut 1 base from V and 4 bases from J, with 12 bases between. Complete variable domain (other parts from reference TRBV18 and TRBJ2-3): NAGVMQNPRHLVRRRGQEARLRCSPMKGHSHVYWYRQLPEEGLKFMVYLQKENIIDESGMPKERFSAEFPKEGPSILRIQQVVRGDSAAYFCASSPLISFPDTQYFGPGTRLTVL.